The 28 T cell receptor beta chains below were found in one sample sequenced in a study of blood T cell repertoires in COVID-19. Repertoires were generated with immunoSEQ multiplex PCR, while TCRdb's copy carries only in-frame clones and drops some. The sample holds under 200,000 clones, approximately 80% seen once. Sequenced sample: peripheral blood. These receptors came from a human donor in a cohort sampled during active COVID-19.

The CDR3 nucleotides are TGCGCCAGCAGACTCCATAGCGGGGGGAGTTACGAGCAGTACTTC. This translates into CASRLHSGGSYEQYF. The chain joins TRBV4-1 to TRBJ2-7; 10 positions match TRBD2. Trimming removed 6 bases from V and 4 bases from J; junction bases left unmatched: 9. This CDR3 comprises 15 residues. CDR1 is MGHRA, CDR2 YSYEKL, per germline.

With respect to this clone: Other nucleotide sequences in the sample specify the same CDR3. The chain carries TRBV19 and TRBJ1-2, with 7 bases that match TRBD1. The CDR3 runs 13 residues. Unmatched junction bases numbered 5, after V lost 6 bases and J lost 4 bases. From germline, CDR1 is LNHDA and CDR2 SQIVND (reference sequence). CDR3 sequence: CASSRQGSYGYTF. CDR3 nucleotide sequence: TGTGCCAGTAGCCGACAGGGTTCCTATGGCTACACCTTC.

This chain joins TRBV5-6 and TRBJ2-7, with TRBD1 matching 8 bases. With V trimmed by 0 bases and J by 1 base, 6 bases remained unmatched. The CDR3 is made up of 16 amino acids. Germline CDR1 reads SGHDT; CDR2 reads YYEEEE. Written as DNA, the CDR3 is TGTGCCAGCAGCTTGGCGGGCAGGGGGCGATCCTACGAGCAGTACTTC. Its translation is CASSLAGRGRSYEQYF.

The chain employs TRBV20-1 and TRBJ2-7, with TRBD2 as a possible D gene (5 bases). The germline V gene has CDR1 DFQATT and CDR2 SNEGSKA (reference sequence). CDR3 length equals 13 residues. With 3 bases removed from V and 3 bases from J, the gap between germline ends came to 12 bases. CDR3 amino acids: CSASWERSYEQYF. The CDR3 nucleotides read TGCAGTGCTAGTTGGGAGCGGAGCTACGAGCAGTACTTC.

This chain connects TRBV19 to TRBJ1-1; D call uncertain. V was pared by 4 bases and J by 3 bases, with 12 bases between. Germline V gives CDR1 LNHDA, CDR2 SQIVND (reference sequence). The CDR3 is made up of 14 amino acids. Here the CDR3 DNA reads TGTGCCAGTAGTACCCGAGACTGGTACACTGAAGCTTTCTTT. Translating it yields CASSTRDWYTEAFF.

The chain uses TRBV2 and TRBJ1-2; perhaps TRBD1 as D (5 bases). The CDR3 covers 14 residues. The V gene's germline CDR1 is SNHLY and CDR2 FYNNEI. The V gene lost 2 bases and the J gene lost 7 bases, with 14 bases spanning the gap. The CDR3 reads CASSERQGLSGYTF. CDR3 DNA: TGTGCCAGCAGTGAACGCCAGGGTTTGTCTGGCTACACCTTC.

This chain joins TRBV18 and TRBJ2-7; D is perhaps TRBD2 (7 bases). Germline CDR1 reads KGHSH; CDR2 reads LQKENI. The CDR3 contains 15 residues. Trimming pared 1 base from V and 7 bases from J, leaving 17 bases between. For the CDR3, the DNA is TGTGCCAGCTCACCACAGGGGAGGGGGGTTTCGGAGCAGTACTTC. Translating gives CASSPQGRGVSEQYF.

The chain has TRBV3-1 (or the pseudogene TRBV3-2) and TRBJ2-6; D is undetermined. V lost 5 bases to trimming and J lost 3 bases, with 17 bases between them. The CDR3 consists of 17 residues. Germline V CDR1 and CDR2: LGHDT, YNNKEL (reference sequence). DNA of the CDR3: TGTGCCAGCAGCTCACATTTTGGTCTTTTTGGGGCCAACGTCCTGACTTTC. Its translation: CASSSHFGLFGANVLTF.

CDR3 region: CASTLGLNYEQYF. In DNA, the CDR3 is TGTGCCAGCACCCTCGGACTGAACTACGAGCAGTACTTC. V usage is TRBV27 and J usage is TRBJ2-7; weak D call: TRBD2 (5 bases). Per germline, CDR1 MNHEY and CDR2 SMNVEV (reference sequence). The V end lost 7 bases, the J end lost 3 bases, and 13 bases lay between the germline ends. The CDR3 covers 13 residues.

This sequence joins TRBV7-3 and TRBJ2-1, with a possible D match to TRBD2 (7 bases). The V and J ends lost 5 bases and 2 bases respectively, with 13 bases between them. Germline CDR1 and CDR2: SGHTA and FQGTGA. CDR3 length: 15 amino acids. The CDR3 DNA sequence: TGTGCCAGCAGCGTAGGGGGACTAACCTACAATGAGCAGTTCTTC. Its protein product is CASSVGGLTYNEQFF. Looking up the rest from reference TRBV7-3 and TRBJ2-1 gives the full variable domain: GAGVSQTPSNKVTEKGKYVELRCDPISGHTALYWYRQSLGQGPEFLIYFQGTGAADDSGLPNDRFFAVRPEGSVSTLKIQRTERGDSAVYLCASSVGGLTYNEQFFGPGTRLTVL.

The gene calls are TRBV11-3 and TRBJ2-7; D may be TRBD2 (5 bases). The germline V and J ends were trimmed by 5 bases and 0 bases, with 8 bases remaining between them. Germline V gives CDR1 SGHNT, CDR2 YENEEA. The CDR3 has 13 residues. CDR3 residues: CASSEGSSYEQYF. CDR3 DNA sequence: TGTGCCAGCAGCGAAGGGAGCTCCTACGAGCAGTACTTC.

The rearrangement links TRBV10-2 to TRBJ1-6; TRBD1 matches at 7 bases. The CDR3 contains 14 residues. V shed 5 bases, J shed 7 bases, and the junction held 5 bases outside the gene matches. Germline V gene sequence: CDR1 WSHSY, CDR2 SAAADI. CDR3 sequence: CASSPDRRNSPLHF. The CDR3, as DNA: TGCGCCAGCAGTCCGGACAGGCGGAATTCACCCCTCCACTTT.

This chain uses TRBV19 with TRBJ1-1; D gene ambiguous. V lost 3 bases, J lost 8 bases, and 16 bases lay in between. The CDR3 spans 14 residues. Germline CDR1 LNHDA, CDR2 SQIVND (reference sequence). The CDR3 reads CASSISLPLREAFF. Written as DNA, the CDR3 is TGTGCCAGTAGTATCAGTCTGCCCCTCCGCGAAGCTTTCTTT.

J is TRBJ2-7 and V is TRBV6-5; D not certain. In germline, CDR1 is MNHEY, CDR2 SVGAGI. The V end was cut by 2 bases, the J end by 6 bases, with 11 bases between. The CDR3 covers 13 residues. The DNA of the CDR3 is TGTGCCAGCAGTTACGGAGAGAGAGGCGAGCAGTACTTC. It specifies CASSYGERGEQYF.

V is TRBV27 and J is TRBJ1-2; the match to TRBD1 covers 9 bases. The CDR3 consists of 14 residues. With 4 bases clipped from V and 3 bases from J, the junction kept 3 bases outside the gene matches. Per the germline V gene, CDR1 is MNHEY and CDR2 is SMNVEV (reference sequence). As DNA, the CDR3 is TGTGCCAGCAGTTGGACAGGGGTACACTATGGCTACACCTTC. This encodes CASSWTGVHYGYTF.

The chain recombines TRBV9 with TRBJ2-7; 7 bases line up with TRBD2. J lost 4 bases, V lost 4 bases, and 8 bases had no gene match. The CDR3 is 14 residues long. From germline, CDR1 is SGDLS and CDR2 YYNGEE. The DNA for the CDR3 is TGTGCCAGCAGCAGAGAGGGCGGGAGTTACGAGCAGTACTTC. Protein sequence: CASSREGGSYEQYF.

V gene TRBV5-5 combines with J gene TRBJ1-5, with 8 nucleotides matching TRBD1. CDR3 size: 15 residues. CDR1 is SGHKS, CDR2 YYEKEE, per germline (reference sequence). J was trimmed by 4 bases and V by 2 bases; bases with no gene match: 5. This chain's CDR3 is CASSLRTGSNQPQHF. The CDR3 DNA reads TGTGCCAGCAGCTTACGGACAGGGAGTAATCAGCCCCAGCATTTT.

The rearrangement links TRBV21-1 to TRBJ2-7; TRBD1, the table's D call, lacks a check against the DNA. TRBV21-1 is tagged as a pseudogene. The CDR3 totals 15 residues. The CDR3 DNA reads TGTGCCAGCAGCAAAGTAGGGACAGGGGGCGACGAGCAGTACTTC. It codes for CASSKVGTGGDEQYF.

Here the CDR3 DNA reads TGTGCCAGCAGTTACTCAGGGGCCCAGGAGGCTTTCTTT. As protein: CASSYSGAQEAFF. The J gene is TRBJ1-1, the V gene TRBV6-5, with a weak D call TRBD1 (5 bases). Germline CDR1 is MNHEY and CDR2 is SVGAGI. Trimming took off 0 bases at V and 11 bases at J, with 13 bases between the two ends. The CDR3 is made up of 13 amino acids.

The chain joins TRBV28 to TRBJ2-6, with TRBD1 identical over 8 bases. Germline CDR1 reads MDHEN; CDR2 reads SYDVKM. This CDR3 contains 20 residues. The junction had 13 bases not matched to a gene; V was cut back by 3 bases and J by 0 bases. In nucleotides, the CDR3 is TGTGCCAGCAGTTTCCAACTGAGTCGGGACAGGAGCTCTGGGGCCAACGTCCTGACTTTC. Its translation: CASSFQLSRDRSSGANVLTF.

Note on this clone: Additional DNA sequences in this sample encode the identical CDR3. This chain links TRBV3-1 (or the pseudogene TRBV3-2) with TRBJ2-5; 9 nucleotides line up with TRBD1. The CDR3 extends over 14 amino acids. The junction had 4 bases not matched to a gene; V was cut back by 4 bases and J by 4 bases. Per the germline V gene, CDR1 is LGHDT and CDR2 is YNNKEL (reference sequence). The CDR3 DNA reads as TGTGCCAGCAGCCCGACAGGGGGGGGAGAGACCCAGTACTTC. It specifies CASSPTGGGETQYF.

This chain joins TRBV6-6 and TRBJ2-3; 9 bases match TRBD1. Losses at the gene ends were 6 bases for V and 0 bases for J; bases not matched to a gene: 7. This CDR3 has 16 amino acids. The germline V gene has CDR1 MNHNY and CDR2 SVGAGI (reference sequence). CDR3 amino acids: CASRRSQGASTDTQYF. CDR3 bases: TGTGCCAGCAGGCGATCACAGGGGGCTAGCACAGATACGCAGTATTTT.

V is TRBV11-2 and J is TRBJ1-2, with 10 positions matching TRBD1. The CDR3 has 15 residues. The V gene end was trimmed by 5 bases and the J gene end by 6 bases; junction bases not matched to a gene: 9. The V gene's germline CDR1 is SGHAT and CDR2 FQNNGV. As DNA, the CDR3 is TGTGCCAGCAGCGTAAGACAGGGGGCGCGGCATGGCTACACCTTC. It encodes CASSVRQGARHGYTF.

The rearrangement joins TRBV6-4 to TRBJ2-1; 11 nucleotides match TRBD2. Germline assignment: CDR1 MRHNA and CDR2 SNTAGT. This CDR3 has 16 residues. The ends lost 8 bases at V and 5 bases at J; junction bases unmatched: 11. CDR3 sequence: CASPIGPGLADNEQFF. The CDR3 DNA reads as TGTGCCAGCCCGATAGGACCGGGACTAGCGGACAATGAGCAGTTCTTC.

The V call is TRBV4-3, the J call TRBJ2-3; 12 positions agree with TRBD2. The V gene end was trimmed by 2 bases and the J gene end by 4 bases; junction bases not matched to a gene: 7. The germline V gene has CDR1 LGHNA and CDR2 YSLEER. This CDR3 region has 17 residues. The CDR3 DNA is TGCGCCAGCAGCCAACTAGCGGGAGGGCCTGGGGCAGATACGCAGTATTTT. It specifies CASSQLAGGPGADTQYF.

This clone has a handful of counts. The genes are TRBV29-1 and TRBJ2-1, with TRBD1 matching 10 bases. Trimming took 7 bases from V and 4 from J; bases not matched to a gene: 10. CDR3 size: 15 residues. Looked up from germline, CDR1 is SQVTM and CDR2 is ANQGSEA. The CDR3 reads CSAERRDRGYNEQFF. The CDR3 DNA sequence: TGCAGCGCGGAGCGCCGGGACAGGGGTTACAATGAGCAGTTCTTC.

The V and J genes are TRBV7-8 and TRBJ1-1; tentative D call: TRBD1 (6 bases). V lost 5 bases and J 4 bases, leaving 11 bases between the germline ends. CDR1 SGHVS and CDR2 FQNEAQ come from the germline V gene. The CDR3 totals 13 residues. The CDR3 nucleotides are TGTGCCAGCAGCCTCACAGGGAGCACTGAAGCTTTCTTT. This sequence encodes CASSLTGSTEAFF.

The chain carries TRBV7-2 and TRBJ1-2, with a possible D match to TRBD1 (6 bases). V was cut by 5 bases and J by 2 bases, with 15 bases left in between. The CDR3 is 15 amino acids. From germline, CDR1 is SGHTA and CDR2 FQGNSA. CDR3 amino acids: CASSPTGRGNYGYTF. CDR3 nucleotides: TGTGCCAGCAGCCCCACGGGGAGGGGGAACTATGGCTACACCTTC.